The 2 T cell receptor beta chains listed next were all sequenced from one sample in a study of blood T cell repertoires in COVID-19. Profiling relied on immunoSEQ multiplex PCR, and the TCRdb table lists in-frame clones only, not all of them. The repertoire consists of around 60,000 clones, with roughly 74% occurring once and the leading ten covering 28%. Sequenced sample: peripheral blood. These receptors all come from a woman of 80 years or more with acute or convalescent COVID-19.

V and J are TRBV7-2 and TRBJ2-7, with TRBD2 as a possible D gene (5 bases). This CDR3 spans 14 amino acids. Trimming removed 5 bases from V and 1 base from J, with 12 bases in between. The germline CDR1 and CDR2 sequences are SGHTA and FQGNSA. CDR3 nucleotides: TGTGCCAGCAGCCGCCGGACTCTTTCCTACGAGCAGTACTTC. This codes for CASSRRTLSYEQYF.

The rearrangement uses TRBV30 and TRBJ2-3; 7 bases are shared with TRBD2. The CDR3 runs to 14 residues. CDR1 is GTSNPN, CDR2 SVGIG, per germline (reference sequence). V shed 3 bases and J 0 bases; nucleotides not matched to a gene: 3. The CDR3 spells CAWRTSESTDTQYF. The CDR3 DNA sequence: TGTGCCTGGAGAACTAGCGAGAGCACAGATACGCAGTATTTT.